These 7 T cell receptor beta chains were sequenced from one sample in a study of OX40 agonist ivuxolimab in advanced cancers. The data were produced by immunoSEQ multiplex PCR, yet TCRdb's version contains in-frame clones alone and is incomplete. The data hold under 35,000 clones, with 65% to 80% observed a single time. The input for sequencing was CD4+ or CD8+ T cells sorted from blood, taken in a trial of the OX40 agonist ivuxolimab. These receptors all stem from an adult with an advanced solid tumor such as melanoma, head and neck, liver or kidney cancer.

V and J are TRBV2 and TRBJ2-2; the D is unclear. V was shortened by 5 bases and J by 7 bases, with 11 bases between the two germline ends. The CDR3 sequence is 13 residues long. Germline CDR1 SNHLY, CDR2 FYNNEI. The CDR3 spells CASSRVFNGELFF. The CDR3 nucleotides are TGTGCCAGCAGTAGGGTCTTTAACGGGGAGCTGTTTTTT. Drawing the rest from reference TRBV2 and TRBJ2-2, the complete variable domain is EPEVTQTPSHQVTQMGQEVILRCVPISNHLYFYWYRQILGQKVEFLVSFYNNEISEKSEIFDDQFSVERPDGSNFTLKIRSTKLEDSAMYFCASSRVFNGELFFGEGSRLTVL.

V usage is TRBV29-1 and J usage is TRBJ2-7; no clear D. V shed 4 bases and J shed 1 base, with 2 bases lying between them. Germline CDR1 reads SQVTM; CDR2 reads ANQGSEA. The CDR3 consists of 10 residues. The CDR3 coding sequence is TGCAGCGTTGGGTCCTACGAGCAGTACTTC. Translated, it gives CSVGSYEQYF.

This clone was seen a few times. The chain couples TRBV7-9 to TRBJ2-2; D unclear. This CDR3 comprises 13 residues. From germline, CDR1 is SEHNR and CDR2 FQNEAQ (reference sequence). With 3 bases removed from V and 4 bases from J, the gap between germline ends came to 6 bases. CDR3 sequence reads: CASSFDFTGELFF. The DNA for the CDR3 is TGTGCCAGCAGCTTCGACTTCACCGGGGAGCTGTTTTTT.

The chain employs TRBV5-8 and TRBJ1-5; 9 positions match TRBD1. With 4 bases clipped from V and 3 bases from J, the junction kept 8 bases outside the gene matches. CDR3 size: 16 residues. Germline V gene lookup returns CDR1 SGHTS and CDR2 YDEGEE. CDR3 bases: TGTGCCAGCAGCGCCGGGACAGGGTATTACAATCAGCCCCAGCATTTT. It encodes CASSAGTGYYNQPQHF.

This chain joins TRBV9 and TRBJ1-2, with D possibly being TRBD1 (6 bases). The CDR3 length is 17 residues. CDR1 and CDR2 (germline): SGDLS, YYNGEE. V dropped 0 bases and J dropped 2 bases, with 17 bases sitting between them. CDR3 sequence: CASSVEAGGALNYGYTF. CDR3 nucleotides: TGTGCCAGCAGCGTAGAAGCGGGGGGCGCTTTGAACTATGGCTACACCTTC.

This clone occurred a few times. This chain links TRBV18 with TRBJ2-7; D may be TRBD1 (6 bases). This CDR3 has 15 residues. Between the trimmed V and J ends, which lost 4 bases and 1 base, there was a span of 14 bases. Looked up from germline, CDR1 is KGHSH and CDR2 is LQKENI. The CDR3 DNA reads TGTGCCAGCTCACGAACAGGGAGTGTATCCTACGAGCAGTACTTC. Its translation: CASSRTGSVSYEQYF.

The V call is TRBV30, the J call TRBJ1-1; unclear D gene. V was trimmed by 0 bases and J by 1 base, leaving 9 bases between them. Germline CDR1 GTSNPN, CDR2 SVGIG (reference sequence). The CDR3 sequence is 14 residues long. The CDR3: CAWSVDRGNTEAFF. CDR3 bases: TGTGCCTGGAGTGTAGACCGGGGGAACACTGAAGCTTTCTTT. The complete variable domain, with remaining parts taken from reference TRBV30 and TRBJ1-1, reads SQTIHQWPATLVQPVGSPLSLECTVEGTSNPNLYWYRQAAGRGLQLLFYSVGIGQISSEVPQNLSASRPQDRQFILSSKKLLLSDSGFYLCAWSVDRGNTEAFFGQGTRLTVV.